Each of the 5 T cell receptor beta chains below was sequenced from the same sample in a study of radiotherapy plus CTLA-4 blockade in lung cancer. Assay used: immunoSEQ multiplex PCR; TCRdb lists only in-frame clones, some missing. The sample shows 60,000 to 75,000 clones, approximately 76% of them seen only once. The source material was peripheral blood, sampled from a patient treated with radiotherapy plus ipilimumab. These receptors all come from a human donor with non-small cell lung cancer whose response to radiotherapy plus ipilimumab could not be evaluated. Some clones in this sample may be carry-over from other donors' samples.

V is TRBV5-4 and J is TRBJ2-3; D not resolved. Germline V lookup: CDR1 SGHNT, CDR2 YYREEE (reference sequence). Trimming left V 4 bases short and J 0 bases short, with 6 bases between. This CDR3 is built from 13 residues. The CDR3, as DNA: TGTGCCAGCAGCGCGTCTAGCACAGATACGCAGTATTTT. Translating gives CASSASSTDTQYF.

This clone was picked up one time. The V gene is TRBV5-6, the J gene TRBJ2-2; perhaps TRBD1 as D (6 bases). Germline CDR1 reads SGHDT; CDR2 reads YYEEEE. V lost 0 bases and J lost 2, with 14 bases in between. This CDR3 has 17 amino acids. The CDR3 region has the DNA TGTGCCAGCAGCTTGGGGGGGCCCTCAATTAACACCGGGGAGCTGTTTTTT. Translated, it gives CASSLGGPSINTGELFF.

The chain recombines TRBV5-1 with TRBJ2-7; perhaps TRBD2 as D (7 bases). The germline CDR1 and CDR2 sequences are SGHRS and YFSETQ. The CDR3 spans 14 residues. Trimming took off 4 bases at V and 2 bases at J, with 13 bases between the two ends. This chain's CDR3 is CASSQGGGAYEQYF. DNA of the CDR3: TGCGCCAGCAGCCAAGGAGGGGGGGCCTACGAGCAGTACTTC.

This clone was seen only a few times. The chain carries TRBV5-5 and TRBJ2-7; TRBD1 agrees at 7 bases. The CDR3 covers 15 residues. V gave up 4 bases and J gave up 6 bases; unmatched junction bases: 13. Germline CDR1 SGHKS, CDR2 YYEKEE (reference sequence). This chain's CDR3 is CASSTDRVWMGEQYF. In nucleotides, the CDR3 is TGTGCCAGCAGCACAGACAGGGTGTGGATGGGCGAGCAGTACTTC.

The chain joins TRBV6-6 to TRBJ1-1; no clear D gene. The CDR3 is 10 amino acids. V was shortened by 11 bases and J by 3 bases, with 7 bases between the two germline ends. The germline V gene encodes CDR1 MNHNY and CDR2 SVGAGI (reference sequence). As DNA, the CDR3 is TGTGCCGGCGGGGACACTGAAGCTTTCTTT. Protein product: CAGGDTEAFF.